This is a list of T cell receptor beta chains from one sample in a study of spatial heterogeneity in lung cancer. TCRdb ran MiXCR on the 5' RACE reads and lists one entry per CDR3 protein. The sample consists of about 4,400 distinct CDR3 sequences, about a fifth of them appearing once. The sequencing here drew on normal lung tissue next to the tumor, taken at surgery. These receptors came from a female donor with early-stage non-small cell lung cancer. CDR3s include the opening cysteine and the closing phenylalanine or tryptophan. Fields, in order: V gene, D gene, J gene, clone size, CDR3 protein, CDR3 DNA. The D gene is left open where the match is weak. Some rows have no size entry. The others give once, few or many, or a class for an expanded clone.

TRBV6-5	-	TRBJ1-1	many	CASSYTITGEAFF	TGTGCCAGCAGTTACACAATTACAGGGGAAGCTTTCTTT
TRBV28	-	TRBJ1-5	many	CATAGNQPQHF	TGTGCCACCGCTGGAAATCAGCCCCAGCATTTT
TRBV6-1	TRBD2	TRBJ2-2	medium-sized	CASNGLDSPNTGELFF	TGTGCCAGCAACGGACTAGATTCACCGAACACCGGGGAGCTGTTTTTT
TRBV20-1	-	TRBJ1-1	few	CSASPSLNTEAFF	TGCAGTGCTAGTCCCAGCTTGAACACTGAAGCTTTCTTT
TRBV28	-	TRBJ1-6	few	CASSLEGSSPLHF	TGTGCCAGCAGTTTGGAGGGATCCTCACCCCTCCACTTT
TRBV25-1	-	TRBJ2-5	-	CASSEFDSKETQYF	TGTGCCAGCAGTGAATTTGATTCGAAAGAGACCCAGTACTTC
TRBV7-2	-	TRBJ2-5	medium-sized	CASSTDPWGRQETQYF	TGTGCCAGCAGCACCGATCCCTGGGGCCGCCAAGAGACCCAGTACTTC
TRBV29-1	TRBD2	TRBJ2-2	-	CSVETSGGNTGELFF	TGCAGCGTTGAAACTAGCGGCGGGAACACCGGGGAGCTGTTTTTT
TRBV25-1	-	TRBJ1-6	-	CATRGDNSPLHF	TGTGCCACCCGGGGGGATAATTCACCCCTCCACTTT
TRBV7-9	-	TRBJ2-3	many	CASSLLQGGRDTQYF	TGTGCCAGCAGCCTACTACAGGGGGGGAGAGATACGCAGTATTTT
TRBV5-1	-	TRBJ2-7	-	CASSEQDPSGEQYF	TGCGCCAGCAGCGAGCAGGACCCGTCGGGAGAGCAGTACTTC
TRBV6-6	-	TRBJ1-5	medium-sized	CASSYQGTYYSNQPQHF	TGTGCCAGCAGTTACCAGGGGACCTACTATAGCAATCAGCCCCAGCATTTT
TRBV6-2/TRBV6-3	-	TRBJ2-7	medium-sized	CASSYPSYEQYF	TGTGCCAGCAGTTACCCATCCTACGAGCAGTACTTC
TRBV5-5	-	TRBJ2-7	-	CASSYLEGKYYEQYF	TGTGCCAGCAGCTATTTAGAGGGAAAGTACTACGAGCAGTACTTC
TRBV28	-	TRBJ2-7	medium-sized	CASCRTNYEQYF	TGTGCCAGCTGCCGGACTAACTACGAGCAGTACTTC
TRBV28	-	TRBJ2-2	few	CASSSLFGELFF	TGTGCCAGCAGTTCCCTCTTCGGGGAGCTGTTTTTT
TRBV20-1	-	TRBJ2-4	few	CSARAPKPLKNIQYF	TGCAGTGCTAGGGCCCCTAAGCCGCTAAAAAACATTCAGTACTTC
TRBV28	-	TRBJ2-3	medium-sized	CASSFVGATDTQYF	TGTGCCAGCAGTTTTGTGGGGGCCACAGATACGCAGTATTTT
TRBV4-1	-	TRBJ1-1	-	CASSLHNGANTEAFF	TGCGCCAGCAGCCTCCATAACGGAGCGAACACTGAAGCTTTCTTT
TRBV7-8	-	TRBJ1-4	medium-sized	CASSLTSTNEKLFF	TGTGCCAGCAGCTTAACCTCAACTAATGAAAAACTGTTTTTT
TRBV2	-	TRBJ2-5	medium-sized	CASSDGLGRGETQYF	TGTGCCAGCAGTGACGGCTTAGGAAGGGGTGAGACCCAGTACTTC
TRBV18	-	TRBJ1-1	many	CASSPLQEGEAFF	TGTGCCAGCTCACCATTACAGGAGGGAGAAGCTTTCTTT
TRBV5-6	-	TRBJ1-2	medium-sized	CASSLDEGGYGYTF	TGTGCCAGCAGCTTGGATGAAGGAGGCTATGGCTACACCTTC
TRBV23-1	TRBD1	TRBJ2-4	medium-sized	CASSHSGTVNIQYF	TGCGCCAGCAGTCACTCCGGGACAGTAAACATTCAGTACTTC